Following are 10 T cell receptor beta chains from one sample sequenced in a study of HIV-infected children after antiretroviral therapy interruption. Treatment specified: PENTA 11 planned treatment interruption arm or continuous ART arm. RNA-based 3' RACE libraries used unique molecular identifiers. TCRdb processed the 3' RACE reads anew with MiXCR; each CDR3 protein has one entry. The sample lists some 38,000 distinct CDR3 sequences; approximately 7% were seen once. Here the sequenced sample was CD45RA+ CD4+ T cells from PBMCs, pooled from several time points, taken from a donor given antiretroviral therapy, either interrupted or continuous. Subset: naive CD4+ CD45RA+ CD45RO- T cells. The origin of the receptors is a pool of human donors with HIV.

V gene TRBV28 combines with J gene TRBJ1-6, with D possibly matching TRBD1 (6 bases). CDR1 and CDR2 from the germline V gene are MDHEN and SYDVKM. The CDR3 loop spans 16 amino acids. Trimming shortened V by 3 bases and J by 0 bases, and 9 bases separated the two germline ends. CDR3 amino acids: CASSFTGSSYNSPLHF. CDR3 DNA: TGTGCCAGCAGTTTTACAGGGAGCTCCTATAATTCACCCCTCCACTTT. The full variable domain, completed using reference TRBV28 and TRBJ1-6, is DVKVTQSSRYLVKRTGEKVFLECVQDMDHENMFWYRQDPGLGLRLIYFSYDVKMKEKGDIPEGYSVSREKKERFSLILESASTNQTSMYLCASSFTGSSYNSPLHFGNGTRLTVT.

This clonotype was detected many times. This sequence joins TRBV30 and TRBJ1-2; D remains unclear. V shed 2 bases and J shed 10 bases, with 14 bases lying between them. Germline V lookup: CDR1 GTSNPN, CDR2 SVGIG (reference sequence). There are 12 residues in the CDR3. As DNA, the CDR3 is TGTGCCTGGAGTCTGGGAGACTCCGACTACACCTTC. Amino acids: CAWSLGDSDYTF.

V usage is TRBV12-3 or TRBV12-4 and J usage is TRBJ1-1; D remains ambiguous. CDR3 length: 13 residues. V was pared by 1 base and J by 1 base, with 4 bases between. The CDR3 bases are TGTGCCAGCAGTTTAGACACGAACACTGAAGCTTTCTTT. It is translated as CASSLDTNTEAFF.

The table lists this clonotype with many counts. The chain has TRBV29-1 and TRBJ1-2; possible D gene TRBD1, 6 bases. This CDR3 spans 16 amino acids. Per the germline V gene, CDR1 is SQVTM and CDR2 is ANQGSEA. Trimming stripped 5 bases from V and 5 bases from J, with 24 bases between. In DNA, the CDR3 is TGCAGCGTTTTCCGGGACATCCCCGGGAAGGCTTATGGCTACACCTTC. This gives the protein CSVFRDIPGKAYGYTF.

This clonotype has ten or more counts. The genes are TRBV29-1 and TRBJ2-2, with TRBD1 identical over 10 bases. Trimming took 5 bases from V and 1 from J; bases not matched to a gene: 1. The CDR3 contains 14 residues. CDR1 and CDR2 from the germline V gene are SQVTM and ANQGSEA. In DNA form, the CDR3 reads TGCAGCGTTAGGACAGGGGGGAACACCGGGGAGCTGTTTTTT. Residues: CSVRTGGNTGELFF.

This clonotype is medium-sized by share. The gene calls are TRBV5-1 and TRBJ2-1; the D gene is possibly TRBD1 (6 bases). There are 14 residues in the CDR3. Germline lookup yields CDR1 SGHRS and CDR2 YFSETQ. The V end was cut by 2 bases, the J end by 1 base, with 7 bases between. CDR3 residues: CASSLQGSYNEQFF. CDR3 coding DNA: TGCGCCAGCAGCTTACAGGGATCCTACAATGAGCAGTTCTTC.

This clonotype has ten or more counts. The CDR3 nucleotides read TGTGCCAGCAGTTTAACCCCGCCAGGGGTGTATTCACCCCTCCACTTT. Translated, it gives CASSLTPPGVYSPLHF. The rearrangement uses TRBV27 and TRBJ1-6; possible D gene TRBD1, 6 bases. The V and J ends lost 2 bases and 8 bases respectively, with 16 bases between them. From germline, CDR1 is MNHEY and CDR2 SMNVEV (reference sequence). CDR3 size: 16 residues.

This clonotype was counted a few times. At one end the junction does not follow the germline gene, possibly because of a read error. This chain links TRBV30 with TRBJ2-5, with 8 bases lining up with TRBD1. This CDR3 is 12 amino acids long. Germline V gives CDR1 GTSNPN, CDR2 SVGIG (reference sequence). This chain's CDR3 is CAWVDRGDTQYF. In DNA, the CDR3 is TGTGCCTGGGTCGACAGGGGAGACACCCAGTACTTT.

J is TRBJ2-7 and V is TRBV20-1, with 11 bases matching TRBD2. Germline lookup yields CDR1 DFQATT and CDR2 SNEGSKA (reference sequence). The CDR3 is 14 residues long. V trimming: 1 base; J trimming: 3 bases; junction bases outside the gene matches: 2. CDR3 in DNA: TGCAGTGCTAGAGCTAGCGGGAGGAGCTACGAGCAGTACTTC. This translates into CSARASGRSYEQYF.

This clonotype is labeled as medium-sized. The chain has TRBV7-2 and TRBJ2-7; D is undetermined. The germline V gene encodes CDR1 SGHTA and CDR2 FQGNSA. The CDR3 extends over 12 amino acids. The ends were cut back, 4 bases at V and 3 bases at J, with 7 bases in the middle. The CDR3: CASSSGLYEQYF. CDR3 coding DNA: TGTGCCAGCAGCTCAGGTCTCTACGAGCAGTACTTC.